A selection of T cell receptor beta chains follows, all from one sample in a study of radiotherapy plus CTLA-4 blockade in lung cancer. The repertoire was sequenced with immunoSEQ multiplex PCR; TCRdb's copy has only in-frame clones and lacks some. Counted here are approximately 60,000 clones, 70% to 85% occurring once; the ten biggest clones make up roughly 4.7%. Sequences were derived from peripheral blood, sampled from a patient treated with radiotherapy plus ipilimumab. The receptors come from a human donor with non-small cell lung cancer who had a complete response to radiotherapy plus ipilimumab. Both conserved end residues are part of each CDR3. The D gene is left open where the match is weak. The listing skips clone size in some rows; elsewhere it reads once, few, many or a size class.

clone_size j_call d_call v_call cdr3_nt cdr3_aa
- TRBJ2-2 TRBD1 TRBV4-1 TGCGCCAGCAGCCCGGGGACAGCTTACACCGGGGAGCTGTTTTTT CASSPGTAYTGELFF
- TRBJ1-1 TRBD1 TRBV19 TGTGCCAGTAGAAGATCCGGGACAGGGCGGTTGAACACTGAAGCTTTCTTT CASRRSGTGRLNTEAFF
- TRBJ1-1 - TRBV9 TGTGCCAGCAGCCCGGGACGCGGTGCTGGGTATGCTGAAGCTTTCTTT CASSPGRGAGYAEAFF
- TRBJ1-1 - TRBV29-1 TGCAGCGTTGTTTTTTCCGCGAACACTGAAGCTTTCTTT CSVVFSANTEAFF
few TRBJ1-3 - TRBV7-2 TGTGCCAGCAGCCCTTTTCTGGGGGACTCTGGAAACACCATATATTTT CASSPFLGDSGNTIYF
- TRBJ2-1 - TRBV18 TGTGCCAGCTCACCACCGTTATCCCGCCCTTACAATGAGCAGTTCTTC CASSPPLSRPYNEQFF
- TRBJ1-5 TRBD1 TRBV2 TGTGCCAGCAGTTCAAACAGGGGTGGGAATCAGCCCCAGCATTTT CASSSNRGGNQPQHF
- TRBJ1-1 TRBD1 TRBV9 TGTGCCAGCTCGCCCCTTGGGGGACAGGGGGCGCGGGCTTTCTTT CASSPLGGQGARAFF
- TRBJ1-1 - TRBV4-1 TGCGCCAGCAGCCACCCCCGCGGGCCGAACACTGAAGCTTTCTTT CASSHPRGPNTEAFF
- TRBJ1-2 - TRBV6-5 TGTGCCAGCAGCCGCGACAGAACCTATGGCTACACCTTC CASSRDRTYGYTF
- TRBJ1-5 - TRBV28 TGTGCCAGCAGTTTATGGGCAGCTGGGGATCAGCCCCAGCATTTT CASSLWAAGDQPQHF
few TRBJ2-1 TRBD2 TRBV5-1 TGCGCCAGCACAGCGGGAGGGAGCGTCCCCTACAATGAGCAGTTCTTC CASTAGGSVPYNEQFF
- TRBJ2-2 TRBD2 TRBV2 TGTGCCACTATGGGACTAGCGGGCACGAAGGACGGGGAGCTGTTTTTT CATMGLAGTKDGELFF
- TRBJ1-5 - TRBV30 TGTGCCTGGAGTCCTTCACAGGGAGCGAGCAATCAGCCCCAGCATTTT CAWSPSQGASNQPQHF
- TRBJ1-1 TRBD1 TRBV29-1 TGCAGCGTAAAGACAGGGGGTTCGCAGAACACTGAAGCTTTCTTT CSVKTGGSQNTEAFF
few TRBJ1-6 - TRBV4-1 TGCGCCAGCAGCCAAGGCGGGGCCTCCTATAATTCACCCCTCCACTTT CASSQGGASYNSPLHF
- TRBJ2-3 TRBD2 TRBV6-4 TGTGCCAGCAGCGTGACTAGCGGGGGGCCCACAGATACGCAGTATTTT CASSVTSGGPTDTQYF
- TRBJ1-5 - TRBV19 TGTGCCAGTAGTCCGGGATGGGTGGGTCAGCCCCAGCATTTT CASSPGWVGQPQHF
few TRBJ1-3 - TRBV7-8 TGTGCCAGCAGCCCGACGGGACACGAGGGAAACACCATATATTTT CASSPTGHEGNTIYF
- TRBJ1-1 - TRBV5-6 TGTGCCAGCAGCCTGATAAGAGCTGAAGCTTTCTTT CASSLIRAEAFF
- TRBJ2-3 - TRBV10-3 TGTGCCATCCGAAGCGGATTAGGCGGCACAGATACGCAGTATTTT CAIRSGLGGTDTQYF
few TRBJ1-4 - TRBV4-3 TGCGCCAGCAGCCGTGGGAGCCTCGCCGAGGGTGAAAAACTGTTTTTT CASSRGSLAEGEKLFF
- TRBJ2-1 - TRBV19 TGTGCCAGTAGGGGCAGCCCCTACAATGAGCAGTTCTTC CASRGSPYNEQFF